This T cell receptor beta chain is from a study of blood T cell repertoires in COVID-19. Germline V gives CDR1 SEHNR, CDR2 FQNEAQ (reference sequence). The CDR3 is made up of 12 amino acids. V was trimmed by 5 bases and J by 6 bases, leaving 8 bases between them. Repertoires were generated with immunoSEQ multiplex PCR, while TCRdb's copy carries only in-frame clones and drops some. The sample includes 250,000 or so clones, approximately 91% seen only once; the top ten take approximately 0.8%. V and J are TRBV7-9 and TRBJ1-5, with D possibly being TRBD1 (6 bases). The specimen sequenced was peripheral blood. The receptor's source is a man between 25 and 39 years old with COVID-19, enrolled during active disease. The CDR3 DNA follows: TGTGCCAGCAGCGGGGGCGGTCAGCCCCAGCATTTT. This codes for CASSGGGQPQHF.